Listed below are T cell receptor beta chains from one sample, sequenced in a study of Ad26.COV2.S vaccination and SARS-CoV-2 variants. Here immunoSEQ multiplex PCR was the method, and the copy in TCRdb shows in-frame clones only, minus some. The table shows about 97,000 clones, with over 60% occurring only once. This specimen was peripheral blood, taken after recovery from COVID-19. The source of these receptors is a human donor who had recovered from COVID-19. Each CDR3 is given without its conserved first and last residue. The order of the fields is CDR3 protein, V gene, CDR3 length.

AISGGAREQY | TRBV10-3 | 10
AWGAGSEAF | TRBV30 | 9
ASSQVMIAGDTDTQY | TRBV4-3 | 15
ASSVRHQPQH | TRBV9 | 10
ASSLRQGYEQY | TRBV4-2 | 11
ASSRDRGTLSPLH | TRBV10-2 | 13
ASSLRESLH | TRBV12-3/TRBV12-4 | 9
ASVPGTWNLISSGNTIY | TRBV7-9 | 17
ASSPQGWNTEAF | TRBV6-5 | 12
ASTGVGGLVVGEAF | TRBV19 | 14
ASSGVGPDTQY | TRBV9 | 11